This record concerns one T cell receptor (beta chain) sequence. Documented treatment: preoperative locoregional IRX-2 cytokine immunotherapy. This phase Ib study tested locoregional IRX-2 cytokine immunotherapy given before surgery. This record belongs to a study of preoperative IRX-2 immunotherapy in early breast cancer. The CDR3 loop spans 17 amino acids. Looked up from germline, CDR1 is MDHEN and CDR2 is SYDVKM. Deletions cut 6 bases from V and 3 bases from J, with 21 bases between. Produced via immunoSEQ multiplex PCR; TCRdb's table is partial and in-frame only. The table shows roughly 62,000 clones, with roughly 94% occurring only once.

The clonotype comes from a human donor with breast cancer. The chain is built from TRBV28 and TRBJ2-1, with TRBD2 as a possible D gene (6 bases). This specimen was collected from a patient treated with IRX-2 immunotherapy. CDR3 in DNA: TGTGCCAGCAGCCCAGGGACTGGGATCCCCTACTACAATGAGCAGTTCTTC. Protein: CASSPGTGIPYYNEQFF.